The source of this T cell receptor (beta chain) is a study of shared clonotypes between healthy human individuals. Profiling relied on immunoSEQ multiplex PCR, and the TCRdb table lists in-frame clones only, not all of them. The table records about 510,000 clones, about four fifths of them present only once. Sequencing was carried out using PBMCs. This sequence originates from a woman aged 40 to 55 in good health. Some clones in this sample may be carry-over from other donors' samples.

The CDR3 nucleotides read TGTGCCAGTAGCCGGGCGTGGGATCAGCCCCAGCATTTT. It yields the protein CASSRAWDQPQHF. This chain uses TRBV19 with TRBJ1-5; D gene ambiguous. Germline CDR1 reads LNHDA; CDR2 reads SQIVND (reference sequence). The CDR3 is made up of 13 amino acids. The V gene lost 6 bases and the J gene lost 5 bases, with 11 bases spanning the gap. Variable domain in full (rest from reference TRBV19 and TRBJ1-5): DGGITQSPKYLFRKEGQNVTLSCEQNLNHDAMYWYRQDPGQGLRLIYYSQIVNDFQKGDIAEGYSVSREKKESFPLTVTSAQKNPTAFYLCASSRAWDQPQHFGDGTRLSIL.